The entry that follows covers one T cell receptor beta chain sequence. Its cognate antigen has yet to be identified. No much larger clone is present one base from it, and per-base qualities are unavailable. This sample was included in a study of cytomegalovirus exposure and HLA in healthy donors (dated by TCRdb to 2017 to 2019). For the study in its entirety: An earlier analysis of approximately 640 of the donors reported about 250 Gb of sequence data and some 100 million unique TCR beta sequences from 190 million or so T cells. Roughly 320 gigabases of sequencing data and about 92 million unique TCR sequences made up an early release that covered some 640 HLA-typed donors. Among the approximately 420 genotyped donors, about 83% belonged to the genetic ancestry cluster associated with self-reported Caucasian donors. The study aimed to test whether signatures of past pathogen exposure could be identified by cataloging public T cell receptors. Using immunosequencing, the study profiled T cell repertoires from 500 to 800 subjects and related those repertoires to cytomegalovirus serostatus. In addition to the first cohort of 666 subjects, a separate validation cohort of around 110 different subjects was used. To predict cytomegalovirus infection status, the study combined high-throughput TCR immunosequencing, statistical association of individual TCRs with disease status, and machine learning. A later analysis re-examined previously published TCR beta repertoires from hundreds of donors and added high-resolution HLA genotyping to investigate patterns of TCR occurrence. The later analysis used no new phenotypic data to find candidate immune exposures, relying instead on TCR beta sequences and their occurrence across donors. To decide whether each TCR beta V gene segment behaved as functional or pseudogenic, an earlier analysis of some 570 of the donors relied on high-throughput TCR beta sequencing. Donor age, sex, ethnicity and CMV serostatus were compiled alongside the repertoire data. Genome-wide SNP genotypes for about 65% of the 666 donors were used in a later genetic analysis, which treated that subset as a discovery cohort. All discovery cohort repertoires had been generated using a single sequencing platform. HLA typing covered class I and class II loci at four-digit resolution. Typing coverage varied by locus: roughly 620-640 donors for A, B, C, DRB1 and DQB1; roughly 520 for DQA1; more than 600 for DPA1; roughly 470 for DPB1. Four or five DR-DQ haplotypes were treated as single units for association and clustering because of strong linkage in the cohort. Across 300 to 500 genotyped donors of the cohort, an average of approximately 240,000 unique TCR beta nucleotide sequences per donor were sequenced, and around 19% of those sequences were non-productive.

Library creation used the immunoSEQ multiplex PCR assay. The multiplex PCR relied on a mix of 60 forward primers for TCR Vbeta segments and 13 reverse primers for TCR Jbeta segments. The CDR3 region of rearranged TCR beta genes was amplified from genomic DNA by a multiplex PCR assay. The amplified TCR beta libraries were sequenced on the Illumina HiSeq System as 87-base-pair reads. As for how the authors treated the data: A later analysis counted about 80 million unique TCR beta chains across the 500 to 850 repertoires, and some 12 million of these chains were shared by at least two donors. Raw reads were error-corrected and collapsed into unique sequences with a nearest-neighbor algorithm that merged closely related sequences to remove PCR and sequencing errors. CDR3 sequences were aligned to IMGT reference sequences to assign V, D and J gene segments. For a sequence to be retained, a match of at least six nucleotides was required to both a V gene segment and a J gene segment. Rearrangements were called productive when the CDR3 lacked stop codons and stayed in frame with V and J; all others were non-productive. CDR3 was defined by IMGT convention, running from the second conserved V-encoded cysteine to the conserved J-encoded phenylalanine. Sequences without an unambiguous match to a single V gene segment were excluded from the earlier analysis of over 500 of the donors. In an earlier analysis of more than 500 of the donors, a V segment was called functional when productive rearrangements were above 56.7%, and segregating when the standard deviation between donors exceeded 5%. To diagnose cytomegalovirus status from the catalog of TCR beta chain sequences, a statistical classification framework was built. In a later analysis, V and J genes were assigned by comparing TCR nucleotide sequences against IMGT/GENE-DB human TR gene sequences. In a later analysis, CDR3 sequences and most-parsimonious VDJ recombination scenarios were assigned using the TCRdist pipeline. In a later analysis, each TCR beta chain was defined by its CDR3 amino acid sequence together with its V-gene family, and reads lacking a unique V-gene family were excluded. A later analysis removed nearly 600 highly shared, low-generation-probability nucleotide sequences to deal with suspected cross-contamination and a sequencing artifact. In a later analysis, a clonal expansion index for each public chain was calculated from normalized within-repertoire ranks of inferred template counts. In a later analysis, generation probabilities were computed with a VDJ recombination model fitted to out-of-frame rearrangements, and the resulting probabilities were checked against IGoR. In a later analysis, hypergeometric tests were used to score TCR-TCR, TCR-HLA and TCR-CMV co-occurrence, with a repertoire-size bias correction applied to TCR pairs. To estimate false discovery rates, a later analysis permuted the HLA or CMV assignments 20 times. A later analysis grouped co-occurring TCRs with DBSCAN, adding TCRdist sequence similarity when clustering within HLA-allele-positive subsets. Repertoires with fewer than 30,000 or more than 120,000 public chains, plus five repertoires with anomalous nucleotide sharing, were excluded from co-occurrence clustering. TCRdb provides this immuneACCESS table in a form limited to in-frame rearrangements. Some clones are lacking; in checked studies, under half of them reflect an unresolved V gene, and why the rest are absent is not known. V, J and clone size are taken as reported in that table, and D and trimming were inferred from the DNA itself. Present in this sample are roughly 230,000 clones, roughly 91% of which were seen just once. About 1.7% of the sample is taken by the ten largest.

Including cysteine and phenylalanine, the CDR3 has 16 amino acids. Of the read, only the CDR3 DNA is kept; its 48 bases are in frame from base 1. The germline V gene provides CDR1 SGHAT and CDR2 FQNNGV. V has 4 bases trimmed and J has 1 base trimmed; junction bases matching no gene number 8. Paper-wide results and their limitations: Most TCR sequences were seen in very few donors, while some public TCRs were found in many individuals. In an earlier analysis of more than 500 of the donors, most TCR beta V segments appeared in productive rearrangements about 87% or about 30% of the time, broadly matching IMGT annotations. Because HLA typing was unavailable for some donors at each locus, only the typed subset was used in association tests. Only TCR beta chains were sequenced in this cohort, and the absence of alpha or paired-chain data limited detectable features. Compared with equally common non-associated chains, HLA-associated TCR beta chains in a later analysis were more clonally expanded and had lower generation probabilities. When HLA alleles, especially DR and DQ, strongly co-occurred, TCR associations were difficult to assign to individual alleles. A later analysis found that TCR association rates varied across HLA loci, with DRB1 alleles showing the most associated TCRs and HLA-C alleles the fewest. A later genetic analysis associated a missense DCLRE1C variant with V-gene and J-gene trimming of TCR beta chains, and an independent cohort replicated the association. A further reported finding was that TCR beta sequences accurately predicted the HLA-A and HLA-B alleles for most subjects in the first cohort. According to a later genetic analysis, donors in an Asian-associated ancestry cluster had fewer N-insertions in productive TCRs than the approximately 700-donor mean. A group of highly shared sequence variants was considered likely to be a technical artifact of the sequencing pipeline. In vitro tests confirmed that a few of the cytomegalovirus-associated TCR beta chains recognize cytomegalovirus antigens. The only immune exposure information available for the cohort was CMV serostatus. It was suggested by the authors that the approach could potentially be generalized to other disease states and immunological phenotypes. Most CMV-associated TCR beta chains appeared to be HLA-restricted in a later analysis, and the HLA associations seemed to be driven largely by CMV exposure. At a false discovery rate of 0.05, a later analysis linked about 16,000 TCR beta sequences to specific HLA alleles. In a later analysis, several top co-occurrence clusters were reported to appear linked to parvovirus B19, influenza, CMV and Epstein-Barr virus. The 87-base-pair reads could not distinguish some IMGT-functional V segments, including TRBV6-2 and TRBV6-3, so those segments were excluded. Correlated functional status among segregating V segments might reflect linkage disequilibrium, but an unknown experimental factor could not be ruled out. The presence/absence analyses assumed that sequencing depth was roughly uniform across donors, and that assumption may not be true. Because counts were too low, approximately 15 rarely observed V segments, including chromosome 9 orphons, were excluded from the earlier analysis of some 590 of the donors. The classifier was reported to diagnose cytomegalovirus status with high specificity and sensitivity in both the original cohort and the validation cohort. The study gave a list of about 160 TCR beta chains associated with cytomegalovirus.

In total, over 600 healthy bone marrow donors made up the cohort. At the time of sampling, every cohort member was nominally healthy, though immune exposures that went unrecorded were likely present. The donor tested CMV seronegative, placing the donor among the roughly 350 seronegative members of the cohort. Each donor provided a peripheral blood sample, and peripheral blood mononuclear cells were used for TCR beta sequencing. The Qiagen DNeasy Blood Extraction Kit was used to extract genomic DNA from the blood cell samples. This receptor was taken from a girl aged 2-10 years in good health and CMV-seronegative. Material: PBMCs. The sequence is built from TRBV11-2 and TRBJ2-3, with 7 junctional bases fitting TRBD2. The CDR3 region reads CASSWGGSERTDTQYF. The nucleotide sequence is TGTGCCAGCAGCTGGGGGGGGTCGGAGCGCACAGATACGCAGTATTTT.